This T cell receptor beta chain was recorded in a study of T cell repertoires in cytomegalovirus infection. The CDR3 totals 16 residues. Germline V CDR1 and CDR2: LGHNA, YSLEER. The V gene lost 0 bases and the J gene lost 5 bases, with 16 bases spanning the gap. TCRdb independently ran MiXCR on the reads; one entry per CDR3 protein. The data contain around 550,000 distinct CDR3 sequences, about a quarter of them singletons. The specimen sequenced was PBMCs. The source of this sequence is a human donor in good health (CMV status not recorded). Some clones in this sample may be carry-over from other donors' samples. The chain couples TRBV4-3 to TRBJ2-5; D may be TRBD1 (7 bases). CDR3 region: CASSQDGGGVLETQYF. The CDR3 region has the DNA TGCGCCAGCAGCCAAGACGGAGGGGGCGTTTTGGAGACCCAGTACTTC.